What follows are 4 T cell receptor beta chains derived from one specimen sequenced in a study of response to subunit inactivated influenza vaccine. TCRdb reanalysed the RT-PCR reads using MiXCR and keeps one entry per CDR3 protein. This sample carries 300,000 to 350,000 distinct CDR3 sequences, about 20% of them seen once, and the ten largest clones take about 9.3%. Here the sequenced sample was PBMCs from blood, taken about 20 months after vaccination. The receptors were sampled from a man between 45 and 75 years old who received an inactivated influenza vaccine.

Here the CDR3 DNA reads TGTGCCAGCAGCACCAGACAGGGCGGCACTGAAGCTTTCTTT. It translates to CASSTRQGGTEAFF. The chain is built from TRBV7-2 and TRBJ1-1; 7 bases fit TRBD1. Per the germline V gene, CDR1 is SGHTA and CDR2 is FQGNSA. The CDR3 runs 14 residues. After removal of 5 bases from V and 4 bases from J, the junction contained 7 bases not matched to a gene.

On this clonotype: This could be a read error, since a much larger clone is one nucleotide away. The V call is TRBV10-3, the J call TRBJ1-2; 7 nucleotides line up with TRBD1. The CDR3 is 13 amino acids. Germline V gives CDR1 ENHRY, CDR2 SYGVKD. In DNA, the CDR3 is TGTGCCATCAGTGGGGAGACAGGGTATGACTACACCTTC. Translation: CAISGETGYDYTF.

This chain uses TRBV5-4 with TRBJ1-4; maybe TRBD1 (5 bases). The ends were cut back, 0 bases at V and 7 bases at J, with 19 bases in the middle. CDR1 SGHNT and CDR2 YYREEE come from the germline V gene (reference sequence). The length of the CDR3 is 17 residues. CDR3 sequence reads: CASSLGGRPGASEKLFF. In nucleotides, the CDR3 is TGTGCCAGCAGCTTGGGGGGCCGACCGGGCGCCAGTGAAAAACTGTTTTTT.

This clonotype appeared a few times. The V call is TRBV12-3 or TRBV12-4, the J call TRBJ1-4; 7 positions agree with TRBD1. V lost 5 bases to trimming and J lost 4 bases; unmatched junction nucleotides: 7. The CDR3 totals 15 residues. The CDR3 DNA reads as TGTGCCAGCAGTCCTCGACAGGGTCTTAATGAAAAACTGTTTTTT. Its translation: CASSPRQGLNEKLFF.